One sample yielded the 20 T cell receptor beta chains listed below, sequenced in a study of T-cell reconstitution after alpha-beta-depleted transplantation in children (dated by TCRdb to the mid-2010s). Library preparation employed PCR. Sequencing was carried out with an Illumina HiSeq 2500. Molecular barcoding was employed in the preparation of TCR libraries, with unique molecular identifiers being used to normalize TCRbeta repertoire quantification. TCRdb handled the public reads itself, with Q25 trimming in fastp and clone calling in MiXCR, and kept productive beta chains. CDR3 protein sequences are deduplicated, and each keeps its most common genes and DNA. Within this sample are around 440,000 distinct CDR3 sequences, with around 15% of them counted one time only. The ten largest clones take up about 32% of the sample. Read against the paper, the sample's treatment or condition label means: allogeneic hematopoietic cell transplantation with graft depleted of TCRalphabeta T cells and CD19 B cells.

The sample consisted of PBMCs, mostly from graft donor cells, taken 360 days after TCRalphabeta/CD19-depleted stem cell transplant. The receptor source for this set is a boy less than two years old who had a stem cell transplant for Wiskott-Aldrich syndrome, so the T cells may come from the graft donor.

This sequence joins TRBV18 and TRBJ2-5; D remains unclear. Trimming took off 0 bases at V and 5 bases at J, with 10 bases between the two ends. The CDR3 consists of 14 residues. Germline values: CDR1 KGHSH, CDR2 LQKENI. In DNA form, the CDR3 reads TGTGCCAGCTCACCACCCTTAAAACGGGAGACCCAGTACTTC. Protein sequence: CASSPPLKRETQYF.

There are many counts of this clonotype. The chain is built from TRBV5-5 and TRBJ2-7, with D possibly matching TRBD1 (5 bases). This CDR3 has 14 residues. Germline lookup yields CDR1 SGHKS and CDR2 YYEKEE (reference sequence). V was cut by 0 bases and J by 1 base, with 8 bases left in between. In nucleotides, the CDR3 is TGTGCCAGCAGCTTGGTGGCAGGGTCCTACGAGCAGTACTTC. Protein: CASSLVAGSYEQYF.

The chain links TRBV9 to TRBJ2-1; D might be TRBD2 (6 bases). Germline loops: CDR1 SGDLS, CDR2 YYNGEE. V dropped 4 bases and J dropped 10 bases, with 15 bases sitting between them. This CDR3 has 13 amino acids. Written as DNA, the CDR3 is TGTGCCAGCAGCTCCCATGTGAGCGGGGAGCAGTTCTTC. Protein product: CASSSHVSGEQFF. Drawing the rest from reference TRBV9 and TRBJ2-1, the complete variable domain is DSGVTQTPKHLITATGQRVTLRCSPRSGDLSVYWYQQSLDQGLQFLIQYYNGEERAKGNILERFSAQQFPDLHSELNLSSLELGDSALYFCASSSHVSGEQFFGPGTRLTVL.

This clonotype was counted between two and nine times. The chain has TRBV12-3 or TRBV12-4 and TRBJ2-2; D uncertain. The CDR3 is made up of 15 amino acids. V lost 4 bases and J 4 bases, leaving 13 bases between the germline ends. For the CDR3, the DNA is TGTGCCAGCAGTTCTAACCGACTTTTCACCGGGGAGCTGTTTTTT. Its protein is CASSSNRLFTGELFF.

Only a few counts were recorded for this clonotype. The genes are TRBV4-3 and TRBJ2-2, with D unresolved. V was clipped by 0 bases and J by 1 base, with 9 bases between them. This CDR3 has 16 residues. Per the germline V gene, CDR1 is LGHNA and CDR2 is YSLEER. CDR3 in DNA: TGCGCCAGCAGCCAAGAAACGCTCGGGAACACCGGGGAGCTGTTTTTT. Protein: CASSQETLGNTGELFF.

This clonotype showed up just a few times. V usage is TRBV5-4 and J usage is TRBJ2-5; 7 bases are shared with TRBD2. Germline assignment: CDR1 SGHNT and CDR2 YYREEE (reference sequence). V shed 4 bases, J shed 0 bases, and the junction held 3 bases outside the gene matches. This CDR3 is 14 amino acids long. The CDR3 nucleotides read TGTGCCAGCAGCAATCTAGCGGACCAAGAGACCCAGTACTTC. This gives the protein CASSNLADQETQYF.

This rearrangement joins TRBV7-2 to TRBJ2-5; D call uncertain. The CDR3 totals 13 residues. The V gene lost 5 bases and the J gene lost 3 bases, with 10 bases spanning the gap. Germline CDR1 and CDR2: SGHTA and FQGNSA. The CDR3 DNA is TGTGCCAGCAGCGAGGAAGCAGAAGAGACCCAGTACTTC. Residues: CASSEEAEETQYF. The full variable domain, its missing parts supplied by reference TRBV7-2 and TRBJ2-5, is GAGVSQSPSNKVTEKGKDVELRCDPISGHTALYWYRQSLGQGLEFLIYFQGNSAPDKSGLPSDRFSAERTGGSVSTLTIQRTQQEDSAVYLCASSEEAEETQYFGPGTRLLVL.

This clonotype showed up just a few times. This chain uses TRBV10-3 with TRBJ2-4; D is tentatively TRBD1 or TRBD2 (5 bases each). Trimming took 6 bases from V and 7 from J, leaving 16 bases between them. The CDR3 has 14 residues. The germline CDR1 and CDR2 sequences are ENHRY and SYGVKD. The CDR3 nucleotides are TGTGCCATCAGCCAAACAGGATGGGGGAACATTCAGTACTTC. It yields the protein CAISQTGWGNIQYF.

This clonotype was seen many times. The J gene is TRBJ2-7, the V gene TRBV12-3 or TRBV12-4, with 9 bases that match TRBD2. This CDR3 contains 14 residues. V was clipped by 5 bases and J by 2 bases; unmatched bases: 4. The CDR3 here is CASSTSGFTYEQYF. The DNA of the CDR3 is TGTGCCAGCAGTACTAGCGGGTTCACCTACGAGCAGTACTTC.

This clonotype was observed a few times. The chain carries TRBV29-1 and TRBJ2-5, with 7 positions matching TRBD2. The junction had 7 bases not matched to a gene; V was cut back by 1 base and J by 5 bases. Germline V gene data show CDR1 as SQVTM and CDR2 as ANQGSEA. The CDR3 totals 14 residues. The CDR3: CSVEGGLFSETQYF. As DNA, the CDR3 is TGCAGCGTTGAAGGGGGACTATTTAGCGAGACCCAGTACTTC.

In DNA form, the CDR3 reads TGTGCCAGCAGCGTGCGACTGGGGGTTCCCTACGAGCAGTACTTC. Its protein is CASSVRLGVPYEQYF. The V call is TRBV7-9, the J call TRBJ2-7; TRBD1 or TRBD2 may be the D gene (5 bases each). CDR1 and CDR2 (germline): SEHNR, FQNEAQ (reference sequence). CDR3 length equals 15 residues. Trimming left V 5 bases short and J 2 bases short, with 16 bases between.

The chain is built from TRBV5-5 and TRBJ2-7; D might be TRBD2 (6 bases). The ends were cut back, 5 bases at V and 3 bases at J, with 21 bases in the middle. The germline V gene encodes CDR1 SGHKS and CDR2 YYEKEE (reference sequence). This CDR3 is 16 amino acids long. The CDR3 DNA reads as TGTGCCAGCAGTCGTATCCCGGGACTTCGCTACTACGAGCAGTACTTC. Protein: CASSRIPGLRYYEQYF.

There are a few counts of this clonotype. V and J are TRBV19 and TRBJ2-3, with 11 bases identical to TRBD2. There are 15 residues in the CDR3. Trimming removed 7 bases from V and 5 bases from J; junction bases left unmatched: 8. Germline loops: CDR1 LNHDA, CDR2 SQIVND (reference sequence). As DNA, the CDR3 is TGTGCCAGTACCCATAGCGGGAGGGCCCGAGATACGCAGTATTTT. This translates into CASTHSGRARDTQYF.

CDR3 in amino acids: CASSFRRSGKLDTQYF. CDR3 coding DNA: TGTGCCAGCAGCTTTCGGCGGAGCGGAAAACTAGATACGCAGTATTTT. The chain links TRBV7-2 to TRBJ2-3; maybe TRBD2 (5 bases). Looked up from germline, CDR1 is SGHTA and CDR2 is FQGNSA. The CDR3 totals 16 residues. The ends were cut back, 3 bases at V and 5 bases at J, with 18 bases in the middle.

This clonotype was seen a handful of times. The chain couples TRBV4-1 to TRBJ2-5; D might be TRBD2 (5 bases). Germline CDR1 MGHRA, CDR2 YSYEKL. The CDR3 extends over 15 amino acids. The V gene lost 2 bases and the J gene lost 3 bases, with 13 bases spanning the gap. CDR3 sequence: CASSQIQRGKETQYF. Here the CDR3 DNA reads TGCGCCAGCAGCCAAATACAGCGAGGGAAAGAGACCCAGTACTTC.

The chain is built from TRBV27 and TRBJ2-5; no reliable D call. The CDR3 sequence is 16 residues long. V lost 5 bases, J lost 1 base, and 17 bases lay in between. Germline V gene lookup returns CDR1 MNHEY and CDR2 SMNVEV (reference sequence). CDR3 sequence: CASSPNPWARQETQYF. CDR3 coding DNA: TGTGCCAGCAGTCCGAACCCGTGGGCGCGCCAAGAGACCCAGTACTTC.

The chain combines TRBV5-1 with TRBJ2-3, with D unresolved. CDR3 size: 15 residues. Germline V CDR1 and CDR2: SGHRS, YFSETQ. With 5 bases removed from V and 0 bases from J, the gap between germline ends came to 13 bases. In nucleotides, the CDR3 is TGCGCCAGCAGTTTACAGCCGACTAGCACAGATACGCAGTATTTT. Translated: CASSLQPTSTDTQYF.

Details on this clonotype: The junction departs from the called germline gene at one end, perhaps through a read error. V usage is TRBV3-1 and J usage is TRBJ2-2, with 8 bases identical to TRBD1. In germline, CDR1 is LGHDT, CDR2 YNNKEL (reference sequence). CDR3 length: 17 amino acids. This CDR3 is CATSLSIGPGGSGELFF. CDR3 DNA sequence: TGTGCCACCAGCCTTTCGATCGGACCAGGGGGCTCCGGGGAGCTGTTTTTT.

The chain couples TRBV5-4 to TRBJ2-7; the match to TRBD2 covers 9 bases. This CDR3 has 23 residues. From germline, CDR1 is SGHNT and CDR2 YYREEE (reference sequence). V was clipped by 1 base and J by 3 bases; unmatched bases: 29. CDR3 nucleotide sequence: TGTGCCAGCAGCTTGCCCCGACAGGAAGGCGGGAGGGCCCTACGTCGCCCTCTCTACGAGCAGTACTTC. Residues: CASSLPRQEGGRALRRPLYEQYF.

V usage is TRBV12-3 or TRBV12-4 and J usage is TRBJ2-2; TRBD2 agrees at 7 bases. The J segment lost 5 bases and the V segment lost 6 bases, leaving 6 bases of the junction unmatched. The CDR3 is 14 residues long. CDR3 in amino acids: CASSVLAFTGELFF. DNA for the CDR3: TGTGCCAGCAGCGTACTAGCGTTTACCGGGGAGCTGTTTTTT.